This is a list of T cell receptor beta chains from one sample in a study of OX40 agonist ivuxolimab in advanced cancers. The method was immunoSEQ multiplex PCR; TCRdb's version includes in-frame clones alone and lacks a portion of them. This table has around 70,000 clones, roughly 80% appearing once. This sample comprised CD4+ or CD8+ T cells sorted from blood, obtained in a trial of the OX40 agonist ivuxolimab. These receptors were taken from an adult with an advanced solid tumor such as melanoma, head and neck, liver or kidney cancer. The CDR3 runs from the conserved cysteine through the conserved F or W. Each record gives: J gene, D gene, clone size, V gene, CDR3 protein, CDR3 DNA. A D gene is named only where the DNA matches it firmly. The size of a clone is reported for some rows only, either as once, few or many, or as a class for expanded clones.

J: TRBJ1-2
D: TRBD1
size: .
V: TRBV4-3
CDR3: CASSQEGTGASYGYTF
DNA: TGCGCCAGCAGCCAAGAAGGGACAGGGGCTTCCTATGGCTACACCTTC

J: TRBJ1-1
D: .
size: .
V: TRBV27
CDR3: CASAGGGTDEAFF
DNA: TGTGCCAGCGCCGGGGGGGGGACGGATGAAGCTTTCTTT

J: TRBJ1-4
D: TRBD1
size: .
V: TRBV25-1
CDR3: CASSQGAGDEKLFF
DNA: TGTGCCAGCAGCCAGGGGGCGGGTGATGAAAAACTGTTTTTT

J: TRBJ1-2
D: .
size: few
V: TRBV18
CDR3: CASSPGEGYTF
DNA: TGTGCCAGCTCACCGGGGGAAGGCTACACCTTC

J: TRBJ2-5
D: .
size: .
V: TRBV30
CDR3: CAWSVMETQYF
DNA: TGTGCCTGGAGTGTTATGGAGACCCAGTACTTC

J: TRBJ2-2
D: .
size: once
V: TRBV5-1
CDR3: CASSLGAGVAGELFF
DNA: TGCGCCAGCAGCTTGGGGGCCGGGGTTGCCGGGGAGCTGTTTTTT

J: TRBJ2-5
D: TRBD1
size: .
V: TRBV5-1
CDR3: CASSSSDRGETQYF
DNA: TGCGCCAGCAGCTCTTCCGACAGGGGAGAGACCCAGTACTTC

J: TRBJ2-1
D: TRBD2
size: .
V: TRBV19
CDR3: CASSRTSGGAMFYNEQFF
DNA: TGTGCCAGTAGTAGGACTAGCGGGGGGGCGATGTTCTACAATGAGCAGTTCTTC

J: TRBJ2-1
D: .
size: .
V: TRBV7-2
CDR3: CASSLRASGTDPPRFF
DNA: TGTGCCAGCAGCTTAAGGGCGTCGGGGACGGACCCACCTAGGTTCTTC

J: TRBJ1-3
D: .
size: .
V: TRBV28
CDR3: CASSLEPSGNTIYF
DNA: TGTGCCAGCAGTCTAGAACCTTCTGGAAACACCATATATTTT

J: TRBJ1-4
D: .
size: .
V: TRBV28
CDR3: CASSPLGPFREKLFF
DNA: TGTGCCAGCAGCCCACTCGGGCCCTTCCGAGAAAAACTGTTTTTT

J: TRBJ2-2
D: .
size: .
V: TRBV6-5
CDR3: CASSYWGTGELFF
DNA: TGTGCCAGCAGTTACTGGGGGACCGGGGAGCTGTTTTTT

J: TRBJ2-1
D: TRBD2
size: .
V: TRBV5-5
CDR3: CASSLGPSSGRYEQFF
DNA: TGTGCCAGCAGCTTGGGTCCGTCTAGCGGGAGGTATGAGCAGTTCTTC

J: TRBJ2-5
D: .
size: .
V: TRBV28
CDR3: CASSSPSDRNQETQYF
DNA: TGTGCCAGCAGTTCCCCCTCTGACAGAAACCAAGAGACCCAGTACTTC

J: TRBJ1-3
D: .
size: .
V: TRBV19
CDR3: CASPKPGGNTIYF
DNA: TGTGCCAGCCCAAAGCCGGGGGGAAACACCATATATTTT

J: TRBJ1-2
D: TRBD1
size: .
V: TRBV28
CDR3: CASSPQGTGLSGYTF
DNA: TGTGCCAGCAGTCCCCAAGGGACAGGGTTGAGCGGCTACACCTTC

J: TRBJ2-3
D: TRBD2
size: few
V: TRBV25-1
CDR3: CASSETSGGVRDTQYF
DNA: TGTGCCAGCAGTGAAACCAGCGGGGGGGTCCGAGATACGCAGTATTTT

J: TRBJ1-3
D: .
size: .
V: TRBV14
CDR3: CASSQVVGSGNTIYF
DNA: TGTGCCAGCAGCCAAGTGGTGGGATCTGGAAACACCATATATTTT

J: TRBJ1-4
D: .
size: .
V: TRBV7-9
CDR3: CASSGSGQSEKLFF
DNA: TGTGCCAGCAGCGGAAGTGGACAGTCTGAAAAACTGTTTTTT

J: TRBJ2-6
D: .
size: .
V: TRBV28
CDR3: CASIRGTGANVLTF
DNA: TGTGCCAGCATACGGGGCACTGGGGCCAACGTCCTGACTTTC

J: TRBJ2-3
D: .
size: once
V: TRBV5-1
CDR3: CASSESSDTQYF
DNA: TGCGCCAGCAGCGAAAGCTCAGATACGCAGTATTTT

J: TRBJ1-1
D: .
size: .
V: TRBV2
CDR3: CASSERGNTEAFF
DNA: TGTGCCAGCAGTGAACGAGGGAACACTGAAGCTTTCTTT

J: TRBJ2-4
D: TRBD2
size: .
V: TRBV4-2
CDR3: CASSQDRLAGMSKNIQYF
DNA: TGTGCCAGCAGCCAAGATCGACTAGCGGGGATGTCCAAAAACATTCAGTACTTC

J: TRBJ2-3
D: TRBD1
size: .
V: TRBV15
CDR3: CATRRGGFGTDTQYF
DNA: TGTGCCACCAGACGAGGGGGCTTCGGCACAGATACGCAGTATTTT

J: TRBJ2-1
D: .
size: .
V: TRBV18
CDR3: CASSPEYPGLKQFF
DNA: TGTGCCAGCTCACCCGAATATCCCGGGTTGAAGCAGTTCTTC

J: TRBJ2-2
D: .
size: .
V: TRBV4-2
CDR3: CASSQVANTGELFF
DNA: TGTGCCAGCAGCCAAGTCGCGAACACCGGGGAGCTGTTTTTT

J: TRBJ2-3
D: TRBD2
size: .
V: TRBV6-1
CDR3: CASRRAGISTDTQYF
DNA: TGTGCCAGCAGGAGAGCGGGAATTAGCACAGATACGCAGTATTTT

J: TRBJ1-6
D: .
size: few
V: TRBV27
CDR3: CASSFSQGRANYNSPLHF
DNA: TGTGCCAGCAGTTTCTCGCAGGGCAGGGCGAACTATAATTCACCCCTCCACTTT